This paragraph reports one T cell receptor (beta chain). Its antigen is not identified. Roughly 0.45 to 1 ug RNA was reverse transcribed with random hexamers. TCRdb recomputed calls from the immunoSEQ multiplex PCR reads with MiXCR, one row per CDR3 protein. The sample carries 200,000 to 300,000 distinct CDR3 sequences, almost 97% recorded once. CDR3 length equals 15 residues. Trimming removed 4 bases from V and 8 bases from J; junction bases left unmatched: 7. CDR1 is SGHRS and CDR2 is YFSETQ in the germline V gene. The sample originates from a study of CD8 T cells in Susac syndrome. Study details: The Susac syndrome patients that were sequenced included over five with active disease and roughly 8 in remission. Intravenous immunoglobulin alone or corticosteroids were being given to patients with Susac syndrome at blood draw, unless they were therapy-naive. Findings and limits, study-wide: The CD4+ T cell repertoire of patients with Susac syndrome showed no detectable clonal expansion.

FACS was used to enrich TEMRA cells, whereas the CD8+ and CD4+ T cells were obtained by negative isolation. The sequence derives from a human donor with Susac syndrome. The sequenced material came from CD4+ T cells from PBMCs. V usage is TRBV5-1 and J usage is TRBJ2-1, with 12 bases that match TRBD2. CDR3 nucleotides: TGCGCCAGCAGCCCTAGCGGGAGGGCCTTTGATGAGCAGTTCTTC. This gives the protein CASSPSGRAFDEQFF.